Sequencing of this T cell receptor beta chain was carried out in a study of blood T cell repertoires in COVID-19. Study-wide background: From T cells, B-cell-depleted T cells, or PBMCs came the material, which was cDNA or gDNA.

Looked up from germline, CDR1 is MNHNS and CDR2 is SASEGT. The length of the CDR3 is 14 residues. Trimming removed 1 base at V and 9 bases at J, with 10 bases between. In the original processing: Amplification of reference gene primers provided the estimated nucleated cell counts. Repertoires were generated with immunoSEQ multiplex PCR, while TCRdb's copy carries only in-frame clones and drops some. V and J calls and clone size are given by that table; D and trimming were obtained from the DNA. The sample includes under 150,000 clones, around four fifths of them seen just once. The sample consisted of peripheral blood. The TCR was taken from a man aged 80 or over with acute or convalescent COVID-19. This chain uses TRBV6-1 with TRBJ1-6, with D hard to call. DNA of the CDR3: TGTGCCAGCAGTGAAGTGCCGAGTCTTTCACCCCTCCACTTT. It encodes CASSEVPSLSPLHF.